This TCR beta chain is from a study of T-cell reconstitution after alpha-beta-depleted transplantation in children (TCRdb year 2016). About the study as a whole: T-cell immune reconstitution after TCRalphabeta/CD19-depleted allogeneic hematopoietic cell transplantation in children was quantitatively tracked in the study by means of TCR repertoire profiling.

Libraries came from PCR. Sequencing used an Illumina HiSeq 2500. TCR library preparation used molecular barcoding, with unique molecular identifiers applied to normalize quantification of the TCRbeta repertoire. The raw public data were reprocessed by TCRdb itself: fastp quality trimming at Q25, MiXCR clonotype calling, in-frame beta chains only. CDR3 protein duplicates are merged, each entry listing the most common genes and DNA. In all, the sample holds roughly 610,000 distinct CDR3 sequences, and over 9.5% of those were seen once. About 4% of the sample goes to the ten largest clones. This clonotype was detected ten times or more. It lacks a known antigen. Base qualities are not provided; no much larger clone lies one nucleotide away. The CDR3 measures 14 amino acids from cysteine to phenylalanine. Only the CDR3 portion is preserved as DNA: 42 bases, with reading frame beginning at the first base. For CDR1 and CDR2, the germline V gene lists SGHRS and YFSETQ. V is shortened by 2 bases, J by 8 bases, and the region joining them spans 16 bases.

This chain is built from TRBV5-1 and TRBJ1-1, with TRBD1 tentatively as D gene (5 bases match). This TCR came from a human donor who donated a stem cell graft to a child with acute myeloid leukemia. The sample in question was PBMCs from the stem cell graft donor, obtained from the stem cell graft. This receptor carries the CDR3 CASSLGTRESEAFF. The nucleotide sequence reads TGCGCCAGCAGCTTAGGGACGCGAGAATCCGAAGCTTTCTTT.